These 11 T cell receptor beta chains share one sample of origin, sequenced in a study of blood T cell repertoires in COVID-19 (TCRdb year 2020). Library method: the immunoSEQ multiplex PCR assay. This immuneACCESS table, as held by TCRdb, lists in-frame sequences with V and J called but not all clones. Of the missing ones, under half trace to an unresolved V gene in checked studies; the others have no known cause. Within this sample are 110,000 to 150,000 clones, with 84% of them counted one time only. Of the sample, about 5.5% falls within the top ten clones. What was sequenced was PBMCs or T cells enriched from blood (not recorded which). Receptors were obtained from a man aged 40-49 years with acute COVID-19.

This sequence joins TRBV12-3 or TRBV12-4 and TRBJ2-3; D is possibly TRBD2 (5 bases). The CDR3 length is 13 residues. The V end was cut by 5 bases, the J end by 6 bases, with 12 bases between. CDR3 loop: CASSSGFRDTQYF. DNA of the CDR3: TGTGCCAGCAGTAGCGGTTTTCGGGATACGCAGTATTTT.

Worth noting for this clone: Other DNA sequences in this specimen translate into the identical CDR3. The chain combines TRBV28 with TRBJ2-3, with 8 nucleotides matching TRBD1. V was pared by 6 bases and J by 1 base, with 0 bases of the junction left unmatched. CDR3 length: 13 residues. From germline, CDR1 is MDHEN and CDR2 SYDVKM. CDR3 DNA: TGTGCCAGCAGGACAGGGGGCACAGATACGCAGTATTTT. Translated, it gives CASRTGGTDTQYF.

In this sample, this clone turned up once. The chain couples TRBV19 to TRBJ2-5; 9 nucleotides agree with TRBD1. The CDR3 covers 12 residues. CDR1 and CDR2 (germline): LNHDA, SQIVND (reference sequence). V lost 8 bases and J lost 5; bases outside the gene matches: 3. CDR3 DNA: TGTGCCAGTGTCGGACAGGGGGAGACCCAGTACTTC. Translated: CASVGQGETQYF.

V and J are TRBV7-9 and TRBJ2-1, with 10 nucleotides matching TRBD2. Germline CDR1 SEHNR, CDR2 FQNEAQ (reference sequence). Trimming removed 2 bases from V and 5 bases from J; junction bases left unmatched: 6. The CDR3 consists of 16 residues. The DNA for the CDR3 is TGTGCCAGCAGCTTAACTAGCGGGGCATCCGACAATGAGCAGTTCTTC. This codes for CASSLTSGASDNEQFF. Complete variable domain (other parts from reference TRBV7-9 and TRBJ2-1): DTGVSQNPRHKITKRGQNVTFRCDPISEHNRLYWYRQTLGQGPEFLTYFQNEAQLEKSRLLSDRFSAERPKGSFSTLEIQRTEQGDSAMYLCASSLTSGASDNEQFFGPGTRLTVL.

The rearrangement joins TRBV9 to TRBJ1-2; D gene unclear. Trimming shortened V by 0 bases and J by 6 bases, and 12 bases separated the two germline ends. CDR3 length equals 14 residues. Germline V lookup: CDR1 SGDLS, CDR2 YYNGEE. The CDR3 sequence: CASSVGTARNGYTF. In DNA, the CDR3 is TGTGCCAGCAGCGTAGGGACTGCTCGAAATGGCTACACCTTC.

The chain links TRBV3-1 (or the pseudogene TRBV3-2) to TRBJ2-1, with D possibly TRBD2 on 5 matching bases. The V and J ends lost 3 bases and 5 bases respectively, with 14 bases between them. The CDR3 has 15 residues. Germline assignment: CDR1 LGHDT and CDR2 YNNKEL (reference sequence). CDR3 protein: CASSHASGLNNEQFF. CDR3 nucleotide sequence: TGTGCCAGCAGCCATGCCTCCGGACTCAACAATGAGCAGTTCTTC.

V and J are TRBV25-1 and TRBJ1-5; D is perhaps TRBD1 (5 bases). The V end lost 9 bases, the J end lost 6 bases, and 18 bases lay between the germline ends. This CDR3 spans 14 amino acids. Germline values: CDR1 MGHDK, CDR2 SYGVNS. CDR3 DNA sequence: TGTGCCAGTCAGGGATTAGGAATGGCTCAGCCCCAGCATTTT. It yields the protein CASQGLGMAQPQHF.

This rearrangement joins TRBV10-3 to TRBJ2-2; TRBD2 matches at 9 bases. The junction had 12 bases not matched to a gene; V was cut back by 7 bases and J by 6 bases. The germline gives CDR1 ENHRY, CDR2 SYGVKD. This CDR3 contains 16 residues. The CDR3 sequence is CAITPIVAGEAGELFF. CDR3 sequence (DNA): TGTGCCATCACCCCGATCGTAGCGGGAGAGGCCGGGGAGCTGTTTTTT.

The chain joins TRBV5-1 to TRBJ2-5; tentatively, D is TRBD2 (7 bases). There are 15 residues in the CDR3. V was pared by 4 bases and J by 5 bases, with 18 bases between. Germline CDR1 is SGHRS and CDR2 is YFSETQ. The CDR3 spells CASSIRGAGGETQYF. The CDR3 coding sequence is TGCGCCAGCAGCATACGGGGGGCTGGCGGGGAGACCCAGTACTTC.

This chain uses TRBV11-2 with TRBJ2-2; TRBD1 is a possible D gene (5 bases). V lost 1 base and J 5 bases, leaving 5 bases between the germline ends. The germline CDR1 and CDR2 sequences are SGHAT and FQNNGV. This CDR3 has 13 residues. CDR3 sequence: CASSLAGTGELFF. As DNA, the CDR3 is TGTGCCAGCAGCTTAGCAGGGACCGGGGAGCTGTTTTTT.

This chain links TRBV28 with TRBJ1-3, with D unclear. Germline CDR1 reads MDHEN; CDR2 reads SYDVKM. CDR3 size: 14 residues. Trimming took 7 bases from V and 4 from J, leaving 14 bases between them. For the CDR3, the DNA is TGTGCCAGCATCGAGGGCTATCTGGGAAACACCATATATTTT. Translated, it gives CASIEGYLGNTIYF. The full variable domain, completed using reference TRBV28 and TRBJ1-3, is DVKVTQSSRYLVKRTGEKVFLECVQDMDHENMFWYRQDPGLGLRLIYFSYDVKMKEKGDIPEGYSVSREKKERFSLILESASTNQTSMYLCASIEGYLGNTIYFGEGSWLTVV.